The 18 T cell receptor beta chains below were found in one sample sequenced in a study of T-cell reconstitution after alpha-beta-depleted transplantation in children. A library of TCRbeta sequences, prepared with unique molecular identifiers, was generated. Using its own MiXCR run on the PCR reads, TCRdb lists one record per CDR3 protein. The table records about 70,000 distinct CDR3 sequences, roughly 10% of them present only once. The specimen comprised PBMCs, sampled before TCRalphabeta/CD19-depleted stem cell transplant. The receptors here all came from a boy aged 5-17 years with acute myeloid leukemia, due to receive a stem cell transplant.

The table lists this clonotype with many counts. The J gene is TRBJ2-1, the V gene TRBV5-1; D is possibly TRBD1 (6 bases). V shed 1 base and J shed 7 bases, with 15 bases lying between them. The CDR3 is 15 residues long. Germline lookup yields CDR1 SGHRS and CDR2 YFSETQ. The CDR3 is CASSLFIAGTNEQFF. In DNA, the CDR3 is TGCGCCAGCAGCTTGTTTATCGCAGGGACAAATGAGCAGTTCTTC.

This clonotype was counted many times. This CDR3 is CSRLAPSTDTQYF. For the CDR3, the DNA is TGCAGTAGACTAGCTCCGAGCACAGATACGCAGTATTTT. The rearrangement uses TRBV20-1 and TRBJ2-3, with 7 bases fitting TRBD2. The germline CDR1 and CDR2 sequences are DFQATT and SNEGSKA (reference sequence). Trimming took 8 bases from V and 0 from J; bases not matched to a gene: 5. The CDR3 consists of 13 residues.

This sequence joins TRBV27 and TRBJ2-1; 10 positions agree with TRBD2. There are 15 residues in the CDR3. The J segment lost 7 bases and the V segment lost 3 bases, leaving 6 bases of the junction unmatched. CDR1 is MNHEY, CDR2 SMNVEV, per germline (reference sequence). The DNA of the CDR3 is TGTGCCAGCAGTTTTCTAGCGGGAGCGAAGAATGAGCAGTTCTTC. Translation gives CASSFLAGAKNEQFF.

By proportion, this clonotype is medium-sized. The rearrangement links TRBV14 to TRBJ2-1; D remains ambiguous. In germline, CDR1 is SGHDN, CDR2 FVKESK. V lost 2 bases and J lost 6, with 17 bases in between. The CDR3 spans 16 residues. The chain's CDR3 is CASSQTYPKSLNEQFF. In nucleotides, the CDR3 is TGTGCCAGCAGCCAAACTTACCCAAAGAGTCTCAATGAGCAGTTCTTC.

This clonotype was recorded many times. The chain carries TRBV6-6 and TRBJ2-1, with a tentative D call TRBD2 (6 bases). The CDR3 is 13 amino acids. CDR1 and CDR2 (germline): MNHNY, SVGAGI (reference sequence). V lost 10 bases and J lost 10, with 20 bases in between. The CDR3 loop reads CATRLRDSREQFF. In DNA form, the CDR3 reads TGTGCCACCCGCCTCCGGGACTCAAGGGAGCAGTTCTTC.

This clonotype was detected ten times or more. V usage is TRBV12-3 or TRBV12-4 and J usage is TRBJ1-3; 7 bases line up with TRBD1. This CDR3 spans 16 amino acids. V shed 5 bases, J shed 4 bases, and the junction held 11 bases outside the gene matches. The CDR3 coding sequence is TGTGCCAGCAGTCTACGACAGGGCTTGGGCGGAAACACCATATATTTT. Translated: CASSLRQGLGGNTIYF.

Many counts were recorded for this clonotype. The V and J genes are TRBV7-9 and TRBJ2-1; D gene uncertain. The CDR3 sequence is 12 residues long. V was trimmed by 1 base and J by 10 bases, leaving 8 bases between them. Per germline, CDR1 SEHNR and CDR2 FQNEAQ (reference sequence). CDR3 in DNA: TGTGCCAGCAGCTTAGTTTTACAGGAGCAGTTCTTC. It is translated as CASSLVLQEQFF.

This clonotype was recorded at least ten times. The V gene is TRBV11-2, the J gene TRBJ2-2, with TRBD2 matching 9 bases. The CDR3 totals 15 residues. CDR1 is SGHAT and CDR2 is FQNNGV in the germline V gene. Losses at the gene ends were 4 bases for V and 4 bases for J; bases not matched to a gene: 4. For the CDR3, the DNA is TGTGCCAGCAGCTCCCTAGCGGGGAGCACCGGGGAGCTGTTTTTT. Protein: CASSSLAGSTGELFF.

Ten or more counts support this clonotype. The chain couples TRBV9 to TRBJ1-1; no firm D call. The CDR3 extends over 11 amino acids. Trimming took off 5 bases at V and 9 bases at J, with 11 bases between the two ends. From germline, CDR1 is SGDLS and CDR2 YYNGEE. The CDR3 protein is CASRGVLQAFF. The CDR3 region has the DNA TGTGCCAGCAGGGGAGTACTACAAGCTTTCTTT. The full variable domain, its missing parts supplied by reference TRBV9 and TRBJ1-1, is DSGVTQTPKHLITATGQRVTLRCSPRSGDLSVYWYQQSLDQGLQFLIQYYNGEERAKGNILERFSAQQFPDLHSELNLSSLELGDSALYFCASRGVLQAFFGQGTRLTVV.

This clonotype was seen many times. The chain has TRBV12-3 or TRBV12-4 and TRBJ1-6; D remains unclear. The CDR3 has 14 amino acids. Deletions cut 2 bases from V and 9 bases from J, with 11 bases between. CDR3 region: CASSLMDGSSPLHF. CDR3 DNA: TGTGCCAGCAGTTTAATGGACGGGAGTTCACCCCTCCACTTT.

This clonotype was counted at least ten times. J is TRBJ2-5 and V is TRBV12-3 or TRBV12-4; TRBD1 is a possible D gene (5 bases). V lost 6 bases and J lost 4, with 15 bases in between. This CDR3 region has 14 residues. This CDR3 is CASRPPTGVETQYF. Written as DNA, the CDR3 is TGTGCCAGCAGACCCCCAACAGGAGTAGAGACCCAGTACTTC.

This clonotype came up many times. The chain joins TRBV25-1 to TRBJ1-1; maybe TRBD1 (5 bases). Per the germline V gene, CDR1 is MGHDK and CDR2 is SYGVNS. CDR3 size: 11 residues. Trimming cost V 8 bases and J 7 bases, with 11 bases left between them. The CDR3 DNA follows: TGTGCCAGCGGAACAGGACTTGAAGCTTTCTTT. Translation gives CASGTGLEAFF.

At least ten counts were recorded for this clonotype. The rearrangement uses TRBV5-4 and TRBJ2-5, with TRBD2 matching over 10 bases. The J segment lost 1 base and the V segment lost 4 bases, leaving 7 bases of the junction unmatched. CDR1 and CDR2 (germline): SGHNT, YYREEE (reference sequence). CDR3 length: 16 residues. The CDR3 DNA is TGTGCCAGCAGCCCCCGGAGCGGGGGGGCCCAAGAGACCCAGTACTTC. Its protein is CASSPRSGGAQETQYF.

This clonotype was detected ten times or more. This chain uses TRBV24-1 with TRBJ2-7; 8 bases fit TRBD1. This CDR3 region has 14 residues. Trimming took 4 bases from V and 2 from J; bases not matched to a gene: 3. Germline CDR1 reads KGHDR; CDR2 reads SFDVKD. The CDR3 loop is CATSERDRTYEQYF. The CDR3 DNA follows: TGTGCCACCAGTGAACGGGACAGGACCTACGAGCAGTACTTC.

This clonotype was detected ten times or more. The chain recombines TRBV20-1 with TRBJ1-5; weak D call: TRBD1 (6 bases). The CDR3 has 16 residues. The V gene lost 6 bases and the J gene lost 6 bases, with 24 bases spanning the gap. Germline lookup yields CDR1 DFQATT and CDR2 SNEGSKA (reference sequence). The CDR3 loop is CSALRLGPGAAQPQHF. CDR3 sequence (DNA): TGCAGTGCCCTTCGGTTGGGCCCGGGGGCCGCTCAGCCCCAGCATTTT.

This clonotype showed up many times. The chain recombines TRBV5-1 with TRBJ2-7; D could derive from TRBD1 or TRBD2 (5 bases each). The CDR3 length is 14 residues. The V gene's germline CDR1 is SGHRS and CDR2 YFSETQ. With 3 bases removed from V and 2 bases from J, the gap between germline ends came to 12 bases. CDR3 sequence reads: CASSWDQVTYEQYF. The CDR3, as DNA: TGCGCCAGCAGCTGGGACCAGGTGACCTACGAGCAGTACTTC.

This clonotype was observed at least ten times. The chain employs TRBV7-9 and TRBJ1-1; D not resolved. From germline, CDR1 is SEHNR and CDR2 FQNEAQ (reference sequence). The CDR3 has 16 residues. V was shortened by 5 bases and J by 1 base, with 17 bases between the two germline ends. CDR3 in amino acids: CASSILVVGGNTEAFF. CDR3 DNA sequence: TGTGCCAGCAGCATCCTAGTGGTCGGCGGGAACACTGAAGCTTTCTTT.

The chain uses TRBV29-1 and TRBJ2-2; 7 bases line up with TRBD1. The CDR3 has 14 amino acids. The germline V gene has CDR1 SQVTM and CDR2 ANQGSEA. V lost 5 bases and J lost 5; bases outside the gene matches: 8. The CDR3 DNA reads TGCAGCGTTAATAAGGGGGCTGGGACCGGGGAGCTGTTTTTT. Translated, it gives CSVNKGAGTGELFF.